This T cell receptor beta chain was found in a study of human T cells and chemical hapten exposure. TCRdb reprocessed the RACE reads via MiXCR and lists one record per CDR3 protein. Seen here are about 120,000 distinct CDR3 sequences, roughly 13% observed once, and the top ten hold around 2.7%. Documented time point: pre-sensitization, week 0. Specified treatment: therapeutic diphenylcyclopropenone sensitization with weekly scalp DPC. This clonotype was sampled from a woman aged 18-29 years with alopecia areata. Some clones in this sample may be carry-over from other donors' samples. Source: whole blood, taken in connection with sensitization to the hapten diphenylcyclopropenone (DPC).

In DNA, the CDR3 is TGCAGCGGGGCTGGGGCTAGTACCAACAATGAGCAGTTCTTC. Protein: CSGAGASTNNEQFF. The chain has TRBV29-1 and TRBJ2-1; TRBD1 is a possible D gene (5 bases). This CDR3 contains 14 residues. CDR1 is SQVTM, CDR2 ANQGSEA, per germline. Between the trimmed V and J ends, which lost 7 bases and 5 bases, there was a span of 18 bases.